The 17 T cell receptor beta chains given below trace back to one sample, sequenced in a study of CD8 T cells in Susac syndrome. RNA was extracted with the RNeasy kit, and a quantity of roughly 0.5 to 1 ug was reverse transcribed using random hexamers. TCRdb passed the immunoSEQ multiplex PCR reads through MiXCR, listing each CDR3 protein once. Of 300,000 to 350,000 distinct CDR3 sequences listed, 92% are singletons. Sequencing used CD4+ T cells from PBMCs. These receptors originate from a human donor with multiple sclerosis.

The rearrangement uses TRBV5-1 and TRBJ1-2; 7 bases agree with TRBD1. V dropped 0 bases and J dropped 3; count of bases not matched to a gene: 5. Germline lookup yields CDR1 SGHRS and CDR2 YFSETQ. The CDR3 sequence is 15 residues long. In DNA form, the CDR3 reads TGCGCCAGCAGCTTGGTACAGGGGACCGACTATGGCTACACCTTC. The encoded protein is CASSLVQGTDYGYTF. The whole variable domain, filled in from reference TRBV5-1 and TRBJ1-2, reads KAGVTQTPRYLIKTRGQQVTLSCSPISGHRSVSWYQQTPGQGLQFLFEYFSETQRNKGNFPGRFSGRQFSNSRSEMNVSTLELGDSALYLCASSLVQGTDYGYTFGSGTRLTVV.

V is TRBV19 and J is TRBJ1-4, with 8 bases lining up with TRBD1. Trimming at V came to 3 bases and at J to 5 bases, leaving 5 bases not matched to a gene. This CDR3 has 15 residues. Germline V lookup: CDR1 LNHDA, CDR2 SQIVND (reference sequence). In DNA, the CDR3 is TGTGCCAGTAGTATCCCGACAGGGGCAAATGAAAAACTGTTTTTT. It codes for CASSIPTGANEKLFF.

V and J are TRBV6-5 and TRBJ1-1; possible D gene TRBD1, 5 bases. Germline V gene data show CDR1 as MNHEY and CDR2 as SVGAGI. Trimming took off 2 bases at V and 11 bases at J, with 21 bases between the two ends. This CDR3 has 15 amino acids. CDR3 nucleotides: TGTGCCAGCAGTTACCAAAATACGGGGGGACTTGAGGCTTTCTTT. Its protein is CASSYQNTGGLEAFF.

As to this clonotype: One junction end does not reproduce the germline sequence, and a read error may be involved. The V call is TRBV29-1, the J call TRBJ2-7; D unclear. The CDR3 contains 13 residues. Germline CDR1 is SQVTM and CDR2 is ANQGSEA. CDR3 coding DNA: TGCAGCGCTGAAGATCGGTCTGGTGCCGAGCAGTACTTC. Its translation is CSAEDRSGAEQYF.

The chain carries TRBV7-2 and TRBJ2-7; the D gene is possibly TRBD2 (5 bases). With 3 bases removed from V and 6 bases from J, the gap between germline ends came to 9 bases. CDR3 length: 12 residues. Germline V CDR1 and CDR2: SGHTA, FQGNSA. CDR3 sequence reads: CASSFPGFEQYF. For the CDR3, the DNA is TGTGCCAGCAGCTTTCCGGGATTCGAGCAGTACTTC.

This clonotype was found once. The chain couples TRBV29-1 to TRBJ2-1, with 14 nucleotides matching TRBD2. The CDR3 runs to 14 residues. Germline loops: CDR1 SQVTM, CDR2 ANQGSEA. With 6 bases clipped from V and 5 bases from J, the junction kept 3 bases outside the gene matches. The CDR3 here is CSVGLAGGHNEQFF. CDR3 in DNA: TGCAGCGTAGGACTAGCGGGAGGCCACAATGAGCAGTTCTTC.

This chain links TRBV29-1 with TRBJ1-5; the match to TRBD1 covers 10 bases. The ends lost 6 bases at V and 7 bases at J; junction bases unmatched: 9. Germline V gene sequence: CDR1 SQVTM, CDR2 ANQGSEA. The CDR3 is 14 residues long. The CDR3 bases are TGCAGCGTAGCGACAGGGGGCGAGGGGCAGCCCCAGCATTTT. Protein sequence: CSVATGGEGQPQHF.

V usage is TRBV28 and J usage is TRBJ2-2; tentatively, D is TRBD1 (6 bases). Germline-derived CDR1 and CDR2 are MDHEN and SYDVKM. The CDR3 is 16 amino acids. V gave up 5 bases and J gave up 4 bases, with 17 bases separating them. CDR3 sequence: CASSQWTAGTTGELFF. The CDR3 DNA sequence: TGTGCCAGCAGTCAATGGACAGCTGGGACCACCGGGGAGCTGTTTTTT.

The chain recombines TRBV7-9 with TRBJ2-1, with D hard to call. The V end lost 1 base, the J end lost 4 bases, and 11 bases lay between the germline ends. This CDR3 is 15 amino acids long. Germline V gives CDR1 SEHNR, CDR2 FQNEAQ (reference sequence). As DNA, the CDR3 is TGTGCCAGCAGCTTAGAAGGCCGGCCGTACAATGAGCAGTTCTTC. It is translated as CASSLEGRPYNEQFF.

This rearrangement joins TRBV20-1 to TRBJ2-7; 9 bases are a match to TRBD1. Germline values: CDR1 DFQATT, CDR2 SNEGSKA (reference sequence). This CDR3 is 15 amino acids long. Trimming cost V 3 bases and J 4 bases; bases outside gene matches: 10. CDR3 in amino acids: CSARVATGGGYEQYF. The DNA of the CDR3 is TGCAGTGCTAGGGTAGCCACAGGGGGCGGGTACGAGCAGTACTTC.

The chain employs TRBV6-2 or TRBV6-3 and TRBJ2-1; the D is unclear. The CDR3 extends over 12 amino acids. Trimming stripped 2 bases from V and 8 bases from J, with 7 bases between. CDR1 is MNHEY and CDR2 is SVGEGT in the germline V gene. CDR3 DNA sequence: TGTGCCAGCAGTTACGGGCTTCATGAGCAGTTCTTC. Protein sequence: CASSYGLHEQFF.

The chain links TRBV4-1 to TRBJ2-7, with TRBD1 matching over 8 bases. V trimming: 4 bases; J trimming: 4 bases; junction bases outside the gene matches: 9. From germline, CDR1 is MGHRA and CDR2 YSYEKL. This CDR3 has 15 residues. The CDR3 spells CASSLQTGDAYEQYF. The DNA for the CDR3 is TGCGCCAGCAGCCTGCAGACAGGGGATGCTTACGAGCAGTACTTC.

The chain carries TRBV20-1 and TRBJ1-1; D ambiguous. Germline CDR1 reads DFQATT; CDR2 reads SNEGSKA (reference sequence). CDR3 length: 13 residues. The CDR3 sequence is CSFLGEVGTEAFF. CDR3 DNA sequence: TGCAGCTTCCTCGGGGAGGTCGGCACTGAAGCTTTCTTT.

The genes are TRBV7-2 and TRBJ1-5, with D possibly matching TRBD1 (5 bases). Germline lookup yields CDR1 SGHTA and CDR2 FQGNSA. The V end lost 4 bases, the J end lost 7 bases, and 23 bases lay between the germline ends. The length of the CDR3 is 17 residues. The CDR3 DNA reads TGTGCCAGCAGCTCCGGCGTCGGGGACGCTGTGGGACAGCCCCAGCATTTT. This translates into CASSSGVGDAVGQPQHF.

This rearrangement joins TRBV29-1 to TRBJ1-2; D is ambiguous. Deletions cut 4 bases from V and 4 bases from J, with 7 bases between. The germline gives CDR1 SQVTM, CDR2 ANQGSEA. This CDR3 is 11 amino acids long. The CDR3 sequence is CSVGGFYGYTF. DNA of the CDR3: TGCAGCGTTGGCGGGTTCTATGGCTACACCTTC. Full variable domain (rest looked up from reference TRBV29-1 and TRBJ1-2): SAVISQKPSRDICQRGTSLTIQCQVDSQVTMMFWYRQQPGQSLTLIATANQGSEATYESGFVIDKFPISRPNLTFSTLTVSNMSPEDSSIYLCSVGGFYGYTFGSGTRLTVV.

The V and J genes are TRBV7-9 and TRBJ2-7; tentatively, D is TRBD1 (5 bases). Germline V gene lookup returns CDR1 SEHNR and CDR2 FQNEAQ (reference sequence). Trimming cost V 5 bases and J 7 bases, with 12 bases left between them. The CDR3 runs 12 residues. In DNA form, the CDR3 reads TGTGCCAGCAGCAGGGGCTTCGGGGAGCAGTACTTC. Protein sequence: CASSRGFGEQYF. The full variable domain, with the rest looked up from reference TRBV7-9 and TRBJ2-7, is DTGVSQNPRHKITKRGQNVTFRCDPISEHNRLYWYRQTLGQGPEFLTYFQNEAQLEKSRLLSDRFSAERPKGSFSTLEIQRTEQGDSAMYLCASSRGFGEQYFGPGTRLTVT.

The chain joins TRBV4-2 to TRBJ2-3; D gene ambiguous. The CDR3 runs to 16 residues. The germline V gene has CDR1 LGHNA and CDR2 YNFKEQ. Trimming stripped 0 bases from V and 0 bases from J, with 10 bases between. CDR3 coding DNA: TGTGCCAGCAGCCAAGATCAGAGCGTCAGCACAGATACGCAGTATTTT. It specifies CASSQDQSVSTDTQYF.